The clone carrying this TCR beta chain has more than one count but fewer than ten. Original methodology: Reference gene primer amplification gave nucleated cell count estimates. Sequencing used immunoSEQ multiplex PCR; TCRdb keeps in-frame clones, though not all of them. That table is the source of V, J and clone size, and D and trimming were worked out from the DNA. The repertoire holds about 310,000 clones, with approximately 89% as singletons. This sample is part of a study of blood T cell repertoires in COVID-19. The sequence was collected from a woman aged 50 to 60 who had recovered from COVID-19. The material sequenced was peripheral blood.

DNA for the CDR3: TGTGCCAGCAGCGTACACAAAGGGGCCAACGTCCTGACTTTC. Translation: CASSVHKGANVLTF. The chain has TRBV28 and TRBJ2-6; no definite D call. This CDR3 region has 14 residues. Germline loops: CDR1 MDHEN, CDR2 SYDVKM. Trimming cost V 6 bases and J 4 bases, with 10 bases left between them. Filled out from reference TRBV28 and TRBJ2-6, the complete variable domain reads DVKVTQSSRYLVKRTGEKVFLECVQDMDHENMFWYRQDPGLGLRLIYFSYDVKMKEKGDIPEGYSVSREKKERFSLILESASTNQTSMYLCASSVHKGANVLTFGAGSRLTVL.